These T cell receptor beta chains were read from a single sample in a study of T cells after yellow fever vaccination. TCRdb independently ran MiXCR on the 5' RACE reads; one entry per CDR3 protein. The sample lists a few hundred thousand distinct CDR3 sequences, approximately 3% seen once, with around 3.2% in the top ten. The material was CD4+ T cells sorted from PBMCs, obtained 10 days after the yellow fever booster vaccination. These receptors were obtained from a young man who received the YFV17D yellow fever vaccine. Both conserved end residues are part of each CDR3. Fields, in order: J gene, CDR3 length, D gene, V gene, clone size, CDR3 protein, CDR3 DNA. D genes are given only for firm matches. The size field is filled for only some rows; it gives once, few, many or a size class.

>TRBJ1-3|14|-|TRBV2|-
CASNTGNSGNTIYF
TGTGCCAGCAACACGGGAAACTCTGGAAACACCATATATTTT
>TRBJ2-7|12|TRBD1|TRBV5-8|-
CASSWTGGEQYF
TGTGCCAGCAGCTGGACAGGGGGCGAGCAGTACTTC
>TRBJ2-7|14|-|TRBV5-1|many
CASSLVGAGDEQYF
TGCGCCAGCAGCTTGGTAGGCGCAGGGGACGAGCAGTACTTC
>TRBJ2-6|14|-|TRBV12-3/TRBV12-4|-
CASSLVAGANVLTF
TGTGCCAGCAGTTTGGTGGCGGGGGCCAACGTCCTGACTTTC
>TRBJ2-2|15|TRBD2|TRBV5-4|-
CASSPQRGTTGELFF
TGTGCCAGCAGCCCTCAGCGGGGCACCACCGGGGAGCTGTTTTTT
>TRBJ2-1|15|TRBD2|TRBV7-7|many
CASSLAASGGNEQFF
TGTGCTAGCAGCTTAGCGGCCAGCGGGGGAAATGAGCAGTTCTTC
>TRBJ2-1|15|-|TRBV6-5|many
CASSYSGDSYNEQFF
TGTGCCAGCAGTTACTCGGGGGACTCCTACAATGAGCAGTTCTTC
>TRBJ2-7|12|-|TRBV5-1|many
CASSQQSYEQYF
TGCGCCAGCAGCCAACAGTCCTACGAGCAGTACTTC
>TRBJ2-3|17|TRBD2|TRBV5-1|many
CASSRGLAGSTTDTQYF
TGCGCCAGCAGCCGGGGACTAGCGGGGTCTACCACAGATACGCAGTATTTT
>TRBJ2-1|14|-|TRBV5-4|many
CASRRPGYYNEQFF
TGTGCCAGCCGCCGGCCCGGATACTACAATGAGCAGTTCTTC
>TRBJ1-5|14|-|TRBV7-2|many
CASSLNRGNQPQHF
TGTGCCAGCAGCTTAAATAGGGGCAATCAGCCCCAGCATTTT
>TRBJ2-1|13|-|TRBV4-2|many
CASSQEDYNEQFF
TGTGCCAGCAGCCAAGAGGATTACAATGAGCAGTTCTTC
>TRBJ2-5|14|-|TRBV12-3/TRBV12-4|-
CASSLVPFQETQYF
TGTGCCAGCAGTTTAGTCCCTTTCCAAGAGACCCAGTACTTC
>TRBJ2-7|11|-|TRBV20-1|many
CSAHSAHEQYF
TGCAGTGCTCACAGCGCCCACGAGCAGTACTTC
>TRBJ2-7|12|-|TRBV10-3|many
CAISDNSYEQYF
TGTGCCATCAGTGATAATTCCTACGAGCAGTACTTC
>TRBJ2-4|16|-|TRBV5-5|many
CASSIEGDRGKNIQYF
TGTGCCAGCAGTATCGAGGGGGATAGAGGCAAAAACATTCAGTACTTC
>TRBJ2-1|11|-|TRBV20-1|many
CSARVGREQFF
TGCAGTGCTAGGGTGGGCCGTGAGCAGTTCTTC
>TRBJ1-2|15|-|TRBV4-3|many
CASSQESGNYLGYTF
TGCGCCAGCAGCCAAGAATCGGGCAACTATCTTGGCTACACCTTC
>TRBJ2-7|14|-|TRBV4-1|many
CASSQETGGYEQYF
TGCGCCAGCAGCCAAGAGACAGGAGGCTACGAGCAGTACTTC
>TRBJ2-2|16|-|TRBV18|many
CASSAGTDLRAGELFF
TGTGCCAGCTCCGCGGGAACAGACCTCCGGGCCGGGGAGCTGTTTTTT
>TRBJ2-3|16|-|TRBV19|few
CASGTLRAGSTDTQYF
TGTGCCAGTGGAACGCTAAGGGCGGGAAGCACAGATACGCAGTATTTT
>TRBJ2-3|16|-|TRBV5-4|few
CASSLGGIGGTDTQYF
TGTGCCAGCAGCTTGGGGGGGATTGGGGGAACAGATACGCAGTATTTT
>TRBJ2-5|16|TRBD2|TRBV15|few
CATSRDRQRGLETQYF
TGTGCCACCAGCAGAGATAGGCAGCGGGGACTAGAGACCCAGTACTTC
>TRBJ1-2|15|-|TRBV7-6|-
CASSLDTGRLYGYTF
TGTGCCAGCAGCTTAGATACGGGACGGTTATATGGCTACACCTTC
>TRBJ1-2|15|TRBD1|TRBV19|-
CASSLDRGPHYGYTF
TGTGCCAGTAGTCTAGACAGGGGGCCTCACTATGGCTACACCTTC
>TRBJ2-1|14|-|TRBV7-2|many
CASSLDMGAAEQFF
TGTGCCAGCAGCTTAGATATGGGGGCGGCTGAGCAGTTCTTC
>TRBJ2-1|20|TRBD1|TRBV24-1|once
CATSDPRTGGGLSSYNEQFF
TGTGCCACCAGTGATCCTAGGACAGGGGGCGGTTTGAGCTCCTACAATGAGCAGTTCTTC
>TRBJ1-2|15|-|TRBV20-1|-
CSALNVGEWGYGYTF
TGCAGTGCCCTTAATGTAGGGGAGTGGGGCTATGGCTACACCTTC
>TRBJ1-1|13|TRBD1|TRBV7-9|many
CASRTTGNPEAFF
TGTGCCAGCAGGACGACAGGGAACCCTGAAGCTTTCTTT
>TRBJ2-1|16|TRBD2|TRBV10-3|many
CAISRLAGGQENEQFF
TGTGCCATCAGCAGACTAGCGGGGGGGCAGGAGAATGAGCAGTTCTTC